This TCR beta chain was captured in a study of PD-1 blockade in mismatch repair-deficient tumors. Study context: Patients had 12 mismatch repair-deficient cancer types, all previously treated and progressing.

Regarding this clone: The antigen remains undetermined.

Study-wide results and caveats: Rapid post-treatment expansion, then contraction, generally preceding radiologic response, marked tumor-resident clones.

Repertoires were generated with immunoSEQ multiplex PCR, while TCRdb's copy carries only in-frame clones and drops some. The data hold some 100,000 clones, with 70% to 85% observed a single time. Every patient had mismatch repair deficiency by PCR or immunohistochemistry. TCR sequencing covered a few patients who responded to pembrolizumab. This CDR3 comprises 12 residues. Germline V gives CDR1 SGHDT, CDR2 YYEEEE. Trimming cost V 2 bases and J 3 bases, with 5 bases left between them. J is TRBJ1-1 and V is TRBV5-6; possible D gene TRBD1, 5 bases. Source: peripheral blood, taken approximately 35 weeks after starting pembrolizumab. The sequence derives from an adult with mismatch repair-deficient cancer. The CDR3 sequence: CASSLGDTEAFF. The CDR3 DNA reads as TGTGCCAGCAGCTTAGGGGACACTGAAGCTTTCTTT. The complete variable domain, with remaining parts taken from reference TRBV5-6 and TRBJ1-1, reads DAGVTQSPTHLIKTRGQQVTLRCSPKSGHDTVSWYQQALGQGPQFIFQYYEEEERQRGNFPDRFSGHQFPNYSSELNVNALLLGDSALYLCASSLGDTEAFFGQGTRLTVV.